This T cell receptor (beta chain) was obtained from a study of CD8 T cells in ankylosing spondylitis (dated by TCRdb to the late 2010s). In terms of the full investigation: The study set out to find disease-linked TCR variants by profiling T cell receptor beta repertoires in ankylosing spondylitis patients and healthy donors. The full study cohort comprised 25 or so ankylosing spondylitis patients and some 110 healthy donors. Peripheral blood samples were taken, and synovial fluid was additionally collected from ankylosing spondylitis patients.

V is trimmed back by 5 bases and J by 0 bases, and the junction contains 3 bases that no gene match accounts for. The germline V gene (reference sequence) specifies LNHDA as CDR1 and SQIVND as CDR2. CDR3 length: 15 amino acids, cysteine to phenylalanine. Only the CDR3 portion is preserved as DNA: 45 bases, with reading frame beginning at the first base. Instrument used: Illumina HiSeq 2500. Quantitative 5'-RACE with molecular barcodes was the method used to prepare the TCR beta libraries. The source study handled its data this way. A new computational method, built on a probabilistic model of VDJ rearrangement, was used to identify disease-linked TCR variants. TCRdb cleaned the public reads at Q25 with fastp, built clones with MiXCR and kept in-frame beta chains. One record per CDR3 amino acid sequence lists the most common genes and DNA. In this record, the V and J calls reflect TCRdb's handling and not the investigators' own analysis. Counted in this sample were over 100,000 distinct CDR3 sequences; roughly 6.6% of them appeared once. 9% to 15% of the sample is taken by the ten largest.

Overall study outcomes, separate from this receptor: Blood from ankylosing spondylitis patients appeared to be characterized by a TCR beta motif made up of fewer than ten highly homologous amino acid variants. In peripheral blood, the disease-linked clones were found at relatively low frequencies and had a CD8+ phenotype. Significant enrichment of the disease-linked clones was reported in matched synovial fluid samples from ankylosing spondylitis patients. Some of the motif variants had been reported before in the synovial fluid and blood of reactive arthritis patients, a finding that suggests common disease-initiation mechanisms.

In this sample, this clonotype turned up many times. This receptor's antigen is unknown. Within one base of it there is no much larger clone, and no base qualities were kept. The sequenced sample was blood, either unsorted or a sorted T cell fraction (not recorded which). The V and J genes are TRBV19 and TRBJ2-3; TRBD2 matches 9 bases in the middle. This TCR derives from a male donor with ankylosing spondylitis or in good health (not recorded which). The DNA sequence reads TGTGCCAGTAGTGGTAGCGGGAGTAGCACAGATACGCAGTATTTT. Its translation is CASSGSGSSTDTQYF.